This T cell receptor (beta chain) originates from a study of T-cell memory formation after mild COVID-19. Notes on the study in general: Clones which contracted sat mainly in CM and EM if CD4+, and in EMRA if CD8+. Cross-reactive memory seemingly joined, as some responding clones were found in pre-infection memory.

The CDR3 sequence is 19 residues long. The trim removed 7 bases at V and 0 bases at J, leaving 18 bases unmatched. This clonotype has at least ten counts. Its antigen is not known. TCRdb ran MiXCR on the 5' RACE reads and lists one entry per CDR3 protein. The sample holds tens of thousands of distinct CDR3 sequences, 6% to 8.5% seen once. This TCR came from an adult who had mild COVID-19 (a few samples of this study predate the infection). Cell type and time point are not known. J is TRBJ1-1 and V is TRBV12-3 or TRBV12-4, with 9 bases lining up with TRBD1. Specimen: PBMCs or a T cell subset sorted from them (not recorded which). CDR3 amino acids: CASTTITGGLKIVNTEAFF. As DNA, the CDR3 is TGTGCCAGCACCACCATTACAGGGGGCCTGAAGATTGTGAACACTGAAGCTTTCTTT.